This T cell receptor (beta chain) was observed in a study of T cells in Graves' hyperthyroidism and ophthalmopathy (dated by TCRdb to between 2017 and 2020). About the study as a whole: Peripheral blood was collected at initial diagnosis, before any treatment. After sampling, hyperthyroidism patients received methimazole starting at 30 mg daily, and ophthalmopathy patients received high-dose intravenous methylprednisolone. In roughly six Graves' hyperthyroidism patients, the study also compared T-cell repertoires from thyroid tissue with T-cell repertoires from blood. Prospective prediction of ophthalmopathy was tested in an independent validation cohort consisting of about 20 hyperthyroidism patients and some 15 patients who later progressed to ophthalmopathy. For training and testing, the 100 or so patients in the discovery cohort were randomly divided in a 7:3 ratio. TCR V-J signatures able to tell the groups apart were searched for in a discovery cohort of more than 90 patients, of whom roughly 42 had Graves' ophthalmopathy and roughly 58 had stable Graves' hyperthyroidism. The paper describes TCR Vbeta CDR3 sequencing of about 140 peripheral blood samples, made up of under 50 ophthalmopathy patients, 70 to 80 hyperthyroidism patients and 17 progressor patients.

The CDR3 has 13 amino acids, counting the end cysteine and phenylalanine. Only the CDR3 portion is preserved as DNA: 39 bases, with reading frame beginning at the first base. CDR1 and CDR2 are read off the germline V gene as MDHEN and SYDVKM. Germline trimming amounts to 10 bases on V and 4 bases on J, with 7 as the count of junction bases outside the gene matches. Overall results and qualifications from the work: Most expanded thyroid clonotypes (frequency above 0.001) were also detected in blood, a finding suggesting that blood repertoires may reflect thyroid immune responses. No statistical method was used to set the sample size in advance, and investigators knew the group allocation. During validation, the model predicted progression to ophthalmopathy a median of roughly 7.1 months ahead of onset, with 70.59% sensitivity and around 73% specificity. In cross-validation, a model built on a 13 V-J signature told ophthalmopathy apart from stable hyperthyroidism with 85% to 90% sensitivity and around 84% specificity, and in testing the same model reached 80%/75%.

Ophthalmopathy patients had moderately to severely active disease, with a Clinical Activity Score of 3 or more, a NOSPECS grade of 4 or more, and a disease duration of less than 3 months. The study excluded patients with uncontrolled infections, other autoimmune diseases, pregnancy or lactation. Diagnoses relied on clinical symptoms, serum thyroxine and TRAb, thyroid ultrasound and orbital computed tomography. PBMCs were isolated from approximately 10 ml of fresh peripheral blood by Ficoll-Paque density gradient centrifugation. Total RNA was extracted using Trizol reagent, and RNA quality was assessed on an Agilent 2100 Bioanalyzer. A note on this clonotype: Its antigen is currently not known. No base quality values were provided; no much bigger clone lies one nucleotide off.

The TCR beta CDR3 regions were amplified from the RNA transcripts. For the first round of RT-PCR on the TCR CDR3, the HTBI primer set was used together with the Qiagen OneStep RT-PCR kit. A second multiplex PCR round built the libraries, followed by size selection and purification. The libraries were sequenced on an Illumina HiSeq2000 using paired-end 100 bp reads. Per the original workflow: SOAPnuke was used to process the raw data, with reads discarded if the reads contained adapters or uncalled bases, had a mean Phred below 15, or lacked an exact constant-primer or identifier match. COPE v1.2.5 was used to merge the high-quality paired reads, and each unique nucleotide sequence was defined as a clonotype. Clonotypes were aligned to IMGT TRBV, TRBD and TRBJ reference segments using MiTCR v1.1. The analysis was restricted to V-J combinations with a frequency above 0.0001, which together covered around 99% of the repertoires. The TCS score was defined as the ratio of F50 (clonal expansion) to E x V (chaos), calculated using BLOSUM62-based TCRdist between CDR3 peptides within each V-J. Welch's t-statistics and random forest reduced around 550 V-J features to 10 to 15, which were used in a naive Bayes classifier (R e1071). The public reads were reanalyzed by TCRdb: fastp trimming at Q25, MiXCR alignment, in-frame beta chains only. Here each entry gathers all rows of one CDR3 protein and keeps the most common genes and DNA. What appears here as the V and J calls and clone size reflects TCRdb's work, not the paper's. Across this sample there are 350,000 or so distinct CDR3 sequences, with around 18% seen only once. Less than 20% of the sample comes from the top ten.

Sequences were obtained from blood. The chain joins TRBV28 to TRBJ1-5; TRBD1 aligns with 7 central bases. The receptor was isolated from a middle-aged woman with Graves' ophthalmopathy. The nucleotides read TGTGCCACCCTCAGACAGGGTAATCAGCCCCAGCATTTT. This yields the protein CATLRQGNQPQHF.